This T cell receptor (beta chain) was sequenced for a study of blood T cell repertoires in COVID-19. As for the study in general: Whether acute or convalescent, the COVID-19 samples came from the United States, Italy and Spain.

Germline loops: CDR1 SNHLY, CDR2 FYNNEI. The CDR3 runs 19 residues. J gave up 6 bases and V 5 bases, and 19 bases lay outside the gene matches. Only in-frame clones appear in the TCRdb table, and some are missing; sequencing was by immunoSEQ multiplex PCR. The sample includes under 300,000 clones, around 84% of them seen just once. This chain links TRBV2 with TRBJ2-1, with 10 bases fitting TRBD2. The specimen was peripheral blood. This sequence was found in a man aged 35 to 55 who had recovered from COVID-19. CDR3 protein: CASSPLESGRAVRGNEQFF. The CDR3 DNA reads TGTGCCAGCAGTCCCTTGGAAAGCGGGAGGGCCGTTCGGGGCAATGAGCAGTTCTTC.